This T cell receptor beta chain was captured in a study of a mutant IDH1 vaccine in newly diagnosed glioma. Across the whole study: Radiotherapy alone preceded vaccination by 4-6 weeks; alternatively, vaccination started with temozolomide cycles. Previous care, which was radiotherapy, temozolomide, or both, most often involved both. General study results and limits: The study observed vaccine-induced immune responses in 90% to 95% of patients. Top peripheral T cell clonotype shifts appeared unrelated to pseudoprogression.

The sample's time point: week 35, safety follow-up. The study gave 300 ug of mutant IDH1 20-mer peptide per vaccine dose, with topical imiquimod. Sequencing was performed with immunoSEQ multiplex PCR; in TCRdb, only in-frame clones are kept and a portion is missing. This repertoire shows 30,000 to 40,000 clones, approximately 78% found once; its top ten account for around 6.8%. Details on this clone: As yet, its antigen is unknown.

The germline V gene has CDR1 SGHDN and CDR2 FVKESK. Trimming stripped 5 bases from V and 4 bases from J, with 20 bases between. CDR3 length: 16 amino acids. This clonotype was sampled from a young woman with glioma. The specimen was PBMCs, collected from a glioma patient whose treatment included an IDH1 peptide vaccine. The chain links TRBV14 to TRBJ1-2; D uncertain. CDR3 DNA: TGTGCCAGCAGCGCCCAGGTTCACAGTGGGATCTATGGCTACACCTTC. This sequence encodes CASSAQVHSGIYGYTF.